These 27 T cell receptor beta chains were all obtained from the same sample, sequenced in a study of blood T cells in healthy people across ages. The second PCR ran about 6 to 12 cycles with a sample-barcoded 5' primer and J-beta primers. TCRdb fed the 5' RACE reads into MiXCR, producing one record per CDR3 protein. Among roughly 1.9 million distinct CDR3 sequences listed, approximately 39% were seen once. The sample consisted of blood. The receptors here all came from a human donor in good health.

This rearrangement joins TRBV5-1 to TRBJ2-1, with TRBD1 matching over 8 bases. CDR1 is SGHRS, CDR2 YFSETQ, per germline. This CDR3 region has 15 residues. V lost 4 bases and J lost 10; bases outside the gene matches: 13. CDR3 in DNA: TGCGCCAGCAGCGCGACAGGGGACCTTATCTACGAGCAGTTCTTC. It yields the protein CASSATGDLIYEQFF.

The table lists this clonotype with a few counts. The rearrangement uses TRBV20-1 and TRBJ2-4, with 9 bases aligning to TRBD2. The closer fit of TRBJ2-7 to the DNA end suggests the J call may be wrong. Germline V gene lookup returns CDR1 DFQATT and CDR2 SNEGSKA (reference sequence). This CDR3 spans 15 amino acids. The CDR3 sequence: CSARDYSGGLYEQYF. Here the CDR3 DNA reads TGCAGTGCTAGAGATTATAGCGGGGGATTATACGAGCAGTACTTC.

This sequence joins TRBV7-8 and TRBJ2-4, with D possibly being TRBD2 (6 bases). The J call is in doubt because the DNA end fits TRBJ2-7 better. CDR3 size: 13 residues. Looked up from germline, CDR1 is SGHVS and CDR2 is FQNEAQ. For the CDR3, the DNA is TGTGCCAGCAGCTTACCAAGGGAGGACGAGCAGTACTTC. Translation gives CASSLPREDEQYF.

The V call is TRBV20-1, the J call TRBJ1-2, with TRBD1 as a possible D gene (6 bases). V lost 5 bases and J lost 4, with 14 bases in between. The germline CDR1 and CDR2 sequences are DFQATT and SNEGSKA (reference sequence). The CDR3 has 13 amino acids. As DNA, the CDR3 is TGCAGTGCTCCGGGACAACAGGTCTATGGCTACACCTTC. Its protein is CSAPGQQVYGYTF.

The chain is built from TRBV5-1 and TRBJ2-7; TRBD1 matches at 7 bases. This CDR3 contains 12 residues. CDR1 is SGHRS, CDR2 YFSETQ, per germline. V dropped 2 bases and J dropped 7; count of bases not matched to a gene: 3. CDR3 sequence (DNA): TGCGCCAGCAGCTTACAGGGGTTGGAGCAGTACTTC. Translation: CASSLQGLEQYF.

V and J are TRBV2 and TRBJ2-1; TRBD2 aligns across 11 bases. J gave up 5 bases and V 4 bases, and 1 base lay outside the gene matches. This CDR3 contains 14 residues. Germline-derived CDR1 and CDR2 are SNHLY and FYNNEI. CDR3 coding DNA: TGTGCCAGCAGTGCTAGCGGGGGGAACAATGAGCAGTTCTTC. As protein: CASSASGGNNEQFF. Supplemented by reference TRBV2 and TRBJ2-1, the full variable domain reads EPEVTQTPSHQVTQMGQEVILRCVPISNHLYFYWYRQILGQKVEFLVSFYNNEISEKSEIFDDQFSVERPDGSNFTLKIRSTKLEDSAMYFCASSASGGNNEQFFGPGTRLTVL.

The chain carries TRBV7-8 and TRBJ1-1, with 8 bases lining up with TRBD1. V was pared by 3 bases and J by 0 bases, with 6 bases of the junction left unmatched. This CDR3 is 16 amino acids long. CDR1 is SGHVS, CDR2 FQNEAQ, per germline. The CDR3 sequence is CASSLMTGEVNTEAFF. DNA for the CDR3: TGTGCCAGCAGCTTGATGACAGGGGAGGTGAACACTGAAGCTTTCTTT.

V usage is TRBV20-1 and J usage is TRBJ2-5; 7 positions agree with TRBD1. The CDR3 is 17 residues long. V dropped 4 bases and J dropped 1; count of bases not matched to a gene: 15. Germline CDR1 reads DFQATT; CDR2 reads SNEGSKA (reference sequence). CDR3 sequence (DNA): TGCAGTGCTAAACTCAGGACAGGCACATCATTCCAAGAGACCCAGTACTTC. Translated: CSAKLRTGTSFQETQYF.

The V and J genes are TRBV20-1 and TRBJ2-7, with D perhaps matching TRBD1 (6 bases). V lost 5 bases to trimming and J lost 4 bases, with 15 bases between them. Germline CDR1 reads DFQATT; CDR2 reads SNEGSKA (reference sequence). This CDR3 is built from 13 residues. The chain's CDR3 is CSALRQDRYEQYF. CDR3 coding DNA: TGCAGTGCTTTACGACAGGACCGTTACGAGCAGTACTTC.

The CDR3 loop reads CASSQGLMEQYF. The CDR3 nucleotides read TGTGCCAGCAGCCAAGGGTTAATGGAGCAGTACTTC. The chain employs TRBV14 and TRBJ2-7; D unresolved. This CDR3 has 12 residues. The V and J ends lost 1 base and 7 bases respectively, with 8 bases between them. Germline loops: CDR1 SGHDN, CDR2 FVKESK.

This chain links TRBV7-3 with TRBJ2-3, with TRBD2 matching over 10 bases. The trim removed 8 bases at V and 2 bases at J, leaving 10 bases unmatched. The CDR3 length is 16 residues. CDR1 and CDR2 (germline): SGHTA, FQGTGA. This CDR3 is CASGPDSGGLTDTQYF. For the CDR3, the DNA is TGTGCCAGCGGCCCAGATAGCGGGGGGCTCACAGATACGCAGTATTTT.

The rearrangement joins TRBV7-2 to TRBJ1-5, with D hard to call. This CDR3 has 13 amino acids. Trimming cost V 5 bases and J 4 bases, with 9 bases left between them. Germline CDR1 SGHTA, CDR2 FQGNSA. CDR3 nucleotide sequence: TGTGCCAGCAGCCTGGAACAGAATCAGCCCCAGCATTTT. As protein: CASSLEQNQPQHF.

This clonotype turned up a few times. V is TRBV7-2 and J is TRBJ2-3, with D possibly being TRBD2 (5 bases). The CDR3 contains 15 residues. V was pared by 4 bases and J by 1 base, with 12 bases between. The germline V gene encodes CDR1 SGHTA and CDR2 FQGNSA. The CDR3 DNA sequence: TGTGCCAGCAGCTCCAGCGGTTACGGCACAGATACGCAGTATTTT. Encoded protein: CASSSSGYGTDTQYF.

This clonotype has only one observation. J is TRBJ1-4 and V is TRBV7-2; TRBD1 matches 8 bases. CDR3 length: 15 residues. From germline, CDR1 is SGHTA and CDR2 FQGNSA. The V gene end was trimmed by 5 bases and the J gene end by 7 bases; junction bases not matched to a gene: 9. CDR3 amino acids: CASSPQTGEGEKLFF. The DNA of the CDR3 is TGTGCCAGCAGCCCCCAGACAGGGGAGGGTGAAAAACTGTTTTTT. The complete variable domain, with remaining parts taken from reference TRBV7-2 and TRBJ1-4, reads GAGVSQSPSNKVTEKGKDVELRCDPISGHTALYWYRQSLGQGLEFLIYFQGNSAPDKSGLPSDRFSAERTGGSVSTLTIQRTQQEDSAVYLCASSPQTGEGEKLFFGSGTQLSVL.

The gene calls are TRBV18 and TRBJ2-4, with 7 bases that match TRBD1. V lost 4 bases to trimming and J lost 5 bases; unmatched junction nucleotides: 8. CDR1 and CDR2 (germline): KGHSH, LQKENI. This CDR3 has 15 amino acids. The CDR3 is CASSLLQGSENIQYF. CDR3 DNA: TGTGCCAGCTCACTCCTACAGGGGTCGGAAAACATTCAGTACTTC. Full variable domain (missing parts from reference TRBV18 and TRBJ2-4): NAGVMQNPRHLVRRRGQEARLRCSPMKGHSHVYWYRQLPEEGLKFMVYLQKENIIDESGMPKERFSAEFPKEGPSILRIQQVVRGDSAAYFCASSLLQGSENIQYFGAGTRLSVL.

The chain couples TRBV18 to TRBJ1-6; 8 bases align to TRBD1. The CDR3 totals 14 residues. The germline gives CDR1 KGHSH, CDR2 LQKENI. J gave up 14 bases and V 4 bases, and 10 bases lay outside the gene matches. CDR3: CASSLGTGALALHF. CDR3 coding DNA: TGTGCCAGCTCACTTGGGACAGGTGCCTTAGCCCTCCACTTT.

The chain couples TRBV10-3 to TRBJ1-5, with D maybe TRBD1 (5 bases). Trimming cost V 2 bases and J 1 base, with 15 bases left between them. This CDR3 region has 17 residues. CDR1 and CDR2 from the germline V gene are ENHRY and SYGVKD. In DNA, the CDR3 is TGTGCCATCAGTGAGGTTGGGCAGGGCAGGAGCAATCAGCCCCAGCATTTT. Protein product: CAISEVGQGRSNQPQHF.

In its sample, this clonotype was seen a few times. This chain links TRBV5-1 with TRBJ2-7; 8 bases align to TRBD2. Germline CDR1 SGHRS, CDR2 YFSETQ. Trimming at V came to 1 base and at J to 0 bases, leaving 18 bases not matched to a gene. There are 20 residues in the CDR3. The CDR3 region has the DNA TGCGCCAGCAGCTTGTTTTTTCATGTTAGCGGGGAGCCATTCTCCTACGAGCAGTACTTC. It specifies CASSLFFHVSGEPFSYEQYF.

This clonotype was counted only a few times. The chain links TRBV20-1 to TRBJ2-3; 12 bases agree with TRBD2. V gave up 6 bases and J gave up 3 bases; unmatched junction bases: 4. The germline gives CDR1 DFQATT, CDR2 SNEGSKA (reference sequence). The CDR3 consists of 14 residues. CDR3 region: CSAILAGGTDTQYF. The CDR3 DNA sequence: TGCAGTGCCATTCTAGCGGGGGGGACAGATACGCAGTATTTT.

The gene calls are TRBV11-2 and TRBJ1-5, with D possibly matching TRBD1 (6 bases). Trimming took off 5 bases at V and 3 bases at J, with 17 bases between the two ends. In germline, CDR1 is SGHAT, CDR2 FQNNGV. The CDR3 is 16 residues long. The CDR3 region is CASSATGWGFNQPQHF. CDR3 sequence (DNA): TGTGCCAGCAGCGCCACAGGGTGGGGTTTCAATCAGCCCCAGCATTTT.

This clonotype occurred a few times. The chain joins TRBV28 to TRBJ1-2, with 9 bases that match TRBD1. Germline CDR1 MDHEN, CDR2 SYDVKM. The V gene end was trimmed by 1 base and the J gene end by 3 bases; junction bases not matched to a gene: 12. CDR3 length equals 18 residues. CDR3 in amino acids: CASSLLVLRRDRDYGYTF. CDR3 bases: TGTGCCAGCAGTTTATTAGTTCTGCGCCGGGACAGGGACTATGGCTACACCTTC.

There are a few counts of this clonotype. The genes are TRBV7-2 and TRBJ2-3; 10 bases map to TRBD2. The V gene's germline CDR1 is SGHTA and CDR2 FQGNSA. The junction had 12 bases not matched to a gene; V was cut back by 6 bases and J by 3 bases. The CDR3 consists of 17 residues. CDR3 bases: TGTGCCAGCAGTTTAAATCGGCCTAGCGGGGGAACAGATACGCAGTATTTT. Its protein product is CASSLNRPSGGTDTQYF.

This clonotype was detected a few times. V usage is TRBV5-6 and J usage is TRBJ1-1; the D is unclear. The V gene's germline CDR1 is SGHDT and CDR2 YYEEEE. Deletions cut 2 bases from V and 7 bases from J, with 6 bases between. The CDR3 sequence is 11 residues long. Here the CDR3 reads CASSFRNEAFF. Written as DNA, the CDR3 is TGTGCCAGCAGCTTCCGAAATGAAGCTTTCTTT.

V usage is TRBV5-1 and J usage is TRBJ2-5, with a tentative D call TRBD1 (6 bases). The CDR3 length is 14 residues. The V gene's germline CDR1 is SGHRS and CDR2 YFSETQ. V lost 3 bases to trimming and J lost 1 base, with 10 bases between them. The DNA of the CDR3 is TGCGCCAGCAGCTACGGACAGCCCCAAGAGACCCAGTACTTC. The encoded protein is CASSYGQPQETQYF.

A word on this clonotype: Germline is not matched at one junction end, which may reflect a read error. This chain joins TRBV5-5 and TRBJ1-2; no clear D gene. The CDR3 extends over 14 amino acids. Germline V gene sequence: CDR1 SGHKS, CDR2 YYEKEE (reference sequence). DNA for the CDR3: TGTGCCGGCAGCTTGGCTAGCCAGAACTATGGCTACACCTTC. It yields the protein CAGSLASQNYGYTF. The complete variable domain, with remaining parts taken from reference TRBV5-5 and TRBJ1-2, reads DAGVTQSPTHLIKTRGQQVTLRCSPISGHKSVSWYQQVLGQGPQFIFQYYEKEERGRGNFPDRFSARQFPNYSSELNVNALLLGDSALYLCAGSLASQNYGYTFGSGTRLTVV.

CDR3 in DNA: TGTGCCAGCAGTTTCAGGGGACAGTACATTGAAAAACTGTTTTTT. Its translation: CASSFRGQYIEKLFF. The chain joins TRBV27 to TRBJ1-4, with 7 bases that match TRBD1. From germline, CDR1 is MNHEY and CDR2 SMNVEV (reference sequence). CDR3 length equals 15 residues. Germline trimming cut 3 bases from V and 7 bases from J; bases unmatched to any gene: 8.

The rearrangement joins TRBV20-1 to TRBJ2-5; no definite D call. CDR1 is DFQATT and CDR2 is SNEGSKA in the germline V gene (reference sequence). V lost 0 bases, J lost 4 bases, and 6 bases lay in between. The CDR3 consists of 12 residues. The CDR3 nucleotides read TGCAGTGCTAGAGATTGGGCAGAGACCCAGTACTTC. It codes for CSARDWAETQYF.